Given below is one TCR beta chain in context. Its antigen is not known. The data belong to a study of OX40 agonist ivuxolimab in advanced cancers. Study overall: Three partial responders included one hepatocellular carcinoma patient and two cutaneous melanoma patients.

V shed 2 bases and J shed 3 bases, with 14 bases lying between them. In germline, CDR1 is MDHEN, CDR2 SYDVKM. The CDR3 covers 16 residues. Assay used: immunoSEQ multiplex PCR; TCRdb lists only in-frame clones, some missing. The sample yields tens of thousands of clones, approximately 86% seen once. The sampling schedule covered blood at baseline, cycle 4 day 1, and cycle 7 day 1. Study-wide points: Circulating CD4+ and CD8+ T cells showed clonal expansion by week 6 at 0.1 to 3.0 mg/kg.

The clonotype comes from an adult with an advanced solid tumor such as melanoma, head and neck, liver or kidney cancer. The chain couples TRBV28 to TRBJ2-4; possibly TRBD1 or TRBD2 for D (5 bases each). The source was CD4+ or CD8+ T cells sorted from blood, collected in a trial of the OX40 agonist ivuxolimab. CDR3 amino acids: CASSLTGLFGKNIQYF. CDR3 bases: TGTGCCAGCAGTTTAACGGGGCTCTTTGGCAAAAACATTCAGTACTTC.